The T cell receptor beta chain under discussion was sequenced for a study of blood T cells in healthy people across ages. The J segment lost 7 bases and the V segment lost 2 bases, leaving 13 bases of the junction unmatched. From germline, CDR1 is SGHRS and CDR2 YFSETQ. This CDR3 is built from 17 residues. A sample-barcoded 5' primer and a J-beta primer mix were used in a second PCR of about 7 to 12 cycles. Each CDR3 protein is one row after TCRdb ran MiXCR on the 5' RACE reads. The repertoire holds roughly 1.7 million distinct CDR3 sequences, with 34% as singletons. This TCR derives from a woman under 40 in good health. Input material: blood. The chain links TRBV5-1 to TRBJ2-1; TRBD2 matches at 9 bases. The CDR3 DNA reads TGCGCCAGCAGCTTCCCGGCAGGCGGGGGGGCCGGGAATGAGCAGTTCTTC. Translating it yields CASSFPAGGGAGNEQFF.